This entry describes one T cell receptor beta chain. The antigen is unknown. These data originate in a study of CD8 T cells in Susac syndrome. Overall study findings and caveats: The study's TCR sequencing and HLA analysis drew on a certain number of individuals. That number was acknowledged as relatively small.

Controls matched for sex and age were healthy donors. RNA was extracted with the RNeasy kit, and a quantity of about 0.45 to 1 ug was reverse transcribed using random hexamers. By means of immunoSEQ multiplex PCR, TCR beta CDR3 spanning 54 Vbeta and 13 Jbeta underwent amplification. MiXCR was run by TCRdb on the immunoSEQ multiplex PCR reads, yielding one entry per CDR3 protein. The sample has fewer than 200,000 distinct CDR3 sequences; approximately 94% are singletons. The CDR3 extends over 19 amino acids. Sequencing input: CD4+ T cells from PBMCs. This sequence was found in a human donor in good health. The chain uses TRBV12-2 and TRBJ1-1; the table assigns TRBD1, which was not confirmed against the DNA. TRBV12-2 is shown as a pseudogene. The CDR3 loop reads CASRFMIGDRGLENTEAFF. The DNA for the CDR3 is TGTGCAAGTCGCTTTATGATTGGGGACAGGGGGCTCGAGAACACTGAAGCTTTCTTT.